This note documents a single TCR beta chain sequence. The antigen this receptor binds is unknown. One base away there is no much larger clone; base qualities are not given. The data were produced on an Illumina HiSeq 1500. TCRdb took the public reads, trimmed them with fastp at Q25, ran MiXCR for clone calling and kept in-frame beta chains. Each entry merges the rows of one CDR3 protein and shows their most common DNA and genes. This sample gives about 920,000 distinct CDR3 sequences in total; more than 25% of them show up just once. The ten most abundant clones make up over 13% of the sample. The CDR3 starts with the cysteine, ends with the phenylalanine, and has 19 residues. Here the CDR3 DNA is all that survives: 57 bases in frame from base 1. According to the germline V gene, CDR1 reads KGHDR and CDR2 reads SFDVKD. For this chain, trimming is 4 bases at the V end and 6 bases at the J end, and the number of junction bases without a gene match is 14.

Per the publication, the treatment or condition label means: in vitro stimulation with specific CMV peptide epitopes to enrich CMV-specific T cells. This specimen belongs to a study of T cell repertoires in cytomegalovirus infection (dated by TCRdb to between 2017 and 2020). Looking at the study overall: Alongside well-studied HLA-B-restricted epitopes, the peptide stimulations were aimed at recently identified HLA-C-restricted CMV epitopes, whose presentation resists viral immunomodulation. Because public TCR beta signatures pointed to carriage of CMV infection together with the matching HLA type, the HLA type of each donor mattered for the analysis. Broad study findings and their caveats: The ex vivo response was dominated by HLA-C-restricted CMV-specific TCR beta clonotypes, which also provided the single most frequent clonotype in two of eight donors. Cumulative frequency of public TCR beta family members discriminated carriers of CMV infection plus the relevant HLA type in this cohort and an independent roughly 330-donor cohort.

The clonotype was recovered from a human donor in good health (CMV status not recorded). Some clones in this sample may be carry-over from other donors' samples. The specimen comprised cultured CD8+ T cells from PBMCs, sampled from culture after CMV antigen stimulation. Recombination joined TRBV24-1 with TRBJ2-2, with 12 bases aligning to TRBD2. The DNA reads TGTGCCACCAGTGACTCCCGACTAGCGGGGGAAGTCAACGCCGGGGAGCTGTTTTTT. This yields the protein CATSDSRLAGEVNAGELFF.